This passage covers 27 T cell receptor beta chains from one sample sequenced in a study of OX40 agonist ivuxolimab in advanced cancers. Assay: immunoSEQ multiplex PCR; the TCRdb copy retains only in-frame clones and omits some. The sample shows approximately 81,000 clones, 88% of them seen only once. The source was CD4+ or CD8+ T cells sorted from blood, collected in a trial of the OX40 agonist ivuxolimab. The receptor set was obtained from an adult with an advanced solid tumor such as melanoma, head and neck, liver or kidney cancer.

The V and J genes are TRBV2 and TRBJ1-1; weak D call: TRBD1 (5 bases). Per the germline V gene, CDR1 is SNHLY and CDR2 is FYNNEI. The CDR3 has 11 amino acids. The V end lost 3 bases, the J end lost 10 bases, and 9 bases lay between the germline ends. The CDR3 nucleotides read TGTGCCAGCAGTGACCGGGGGTCAGCTTTCTTT. Translation gives CASSDRGSAFF.

V gene TRBV27 combines with J gene TRBJ2-7, with D maybe TRBD1 (5 bases). V was clipped by 2 bases and J by 2 bases, with 13 bases between them. The CDR3 is 15 amino acids. CDR1 and CDR2 (germline): MNHEY, SMNVEV (reference sequence). CDR3 protein: CASSLGAGDAYEQYF. The CDR3 coding sequence is TGTGCCAGCAGTTTAGGGGCAGGTGATGCCTACGAGCAGTACTTC.

The V gene is TRBV7-2, the J gene TRBJ2-5; 11 bases are a match to TRBD2. J lost 5 bases, V lost 5 bases, and 7 bases had no gene match. CDR1 SGHTA and CDR2 FQGNSA come from the germline V gene. The CDR3 covers 15 residues. CDR3 in DNA: TGTGCCAGCAGCCCGTCTAGCGGGGGGTCTGAGACCCAGTACTTC. Translating gives CASSPSSGGSETQYF.

This sequence joins TRBV28 and TRBJ1-6; D gene unclear. The CDR3 has 13 amino acids. From germline, CDR1 is MDHEN and CDR2 SYDVKM. The V gene lost 8 bases and the J gene lost 0 bases, with 5 bases spanning the gap. CDR3 nucleotides: TGTGCCAGCGTGAGCTCCTATAATTCACCCCTCCACTTT. It is translated as CASVSSYNSPLHF.

V usage is TRBV19 and J usage is TRBJ1-1, with a tentative D call TRBD1 (5 bases). CDR3 size: 15 residues. The germline CDR1 and CDR2 sequences are LNHDA and SQIVND (reference sequence). Trimming took off 3 bases at V and 8 bases at J, with 19 bases between the two ends. CDR3 sequence: CASSISGTPIYEAFF. In DNA form, the CDR3 reads TGTGCCAGTAGTATCTCCGGGACCCCAATTTACGAAGCTTTCTTT.

The chain links TRBV18 to TRBJ1-1, with TRBD1 as a possible D gene (5 bases). The CDR3 totals 13 residues. Germline CDR1 is KGHSH and CDR2 is LQKENI. V lost 2 bases and J lost 11, with 15 bases in between. The CDR3 loop is CASSPGTAQIAFF. The CDR3 DNA reads as TGTGCCAGCTCACCAGGGACCGCACAGATTGCTTTCTTT.

The rearrangement joins TRBV7-2 to TRBJ1-5; D remains unclear. Germline assignment: CDR1 SGHTA and CDR2 FQGNSA. This CDR3 has 14 residues. Trimming cost V 2 bases and J 5 bases, with 10 bases left between them. CDR3 protein: CASSLNPRYQPQHF. The CDR3 DNA follows: TGTGCCAGCAGCTTAAATCCCAGATATCAGCCCCAGCATTTT.

This sequence joins TRBV18 and TRBJ2-5; possible D gene TRBD2, 6 bases. The CDR3 covers 14 residues. The germline V gene has CDR1 KGHSH and CDR2 LQKENI. Trimming shortened V by 2 bases and J by 2 bases, and 9 bases separated the two germline ends. CDR3 DNA: TGTGCCAGCTCACCAGGGCGGGAACAAGAGACCCAGTACTTC. It yields the protein CASSPGREQETQYF.

The CDR3, as DNA: TGTGCCAGCAGTGGCGGACAGGGAACCCCGATGAACACTGAAGCTTTCTTT. Translated: CASSGGQGTPMNTEAFF. The V call is TRBV6-1, the J call TRBJ1-1; 8 bases match TRBD1. CDR3 length equals 17 residues. V was clipped by 4 bases and J by 0 bases; unmatched bases: 10. The V gene's germline CDR1 is MNHNS and CDR2 SASEGT.

The rearrangement uses TRBV9 and TRBJ1-1; TRBD1 agrees at 8 bases. J was trimmed by 0 bases and V by 3 bases; bases with no gene match: 4. From germline, CDR1 is SGDLS and CDR2 YYNGEE. This CDR3 contains 15 residues. CDR3 sequence reads: CASSETGQVNTEAFF. In DNA, the CDR3 is TGTGCCAGCAGCGAAACGGGACAGGTGAACACTGAAGCTTTCTTT.

This clone has just a few counts. A junction end diverges from the germline sequence, so it may reflect a read error. The genes are TRBV6-1 and TRBJ1-4; 10 nucleotides agree with TRBD1. The CDR3 runs 13 residues. Germline lookup yields CDR1 MNHNS and CDR2 SASEGT. CDR3 region: CASGDRGLKKLFF. CDR3 bases: TGTGCCAGCGGTGACAGGGGGCTTAAAAAACTGTTTTTT.

CDR3 coding DNA: TGTGCCAGCAGCCTGACGACTCCGGGCCTATACTCTGGGGCCAACGTCCTGACTTTC. Translation gives CASSLTTPGLYSGANVLTF. The V gene is TRBV13, the J gene TRBJ2-6; D not resolved. From germline, CDR1 is PRHDT and CDR2 FYEKMQ (reference sequence). CDR3 length equals 19 residues. V was clipped by 5 bases and J by 0 bases, with 20 bases between them.

The V call is TRBV5-8, the J call TRBJ2-5; 12 bases are shared with TRBD2. The CDR3 sequence is 16 residues long. Germline assignment: CDR1 SGHTS and CDR2 YDEGEE. J lost 4 bases, V lost 2 bases, and 6 bases had no gene match. The CDR3 loop reads CASSFLAGGRRETQYF. The CDR3 bases are TGTGCCAGCAGCTTCCTAGCGGGGGGGCGGCGAGAGACCCAGTACTTC.

This clone was picked up a small number of times. The rearrangement joins TRBV5-1 to TRBJ2-5; maybe TRBD1 (5 bases). V was clipped by 4 bases and J by 5 bases, with 15 bases between them. CDR1 is SGHRS and CDR2 is YFSETQ in the germline V gene. The CDR3 spans 14 residues. CDR3 loop: CASSLMGPAETQYF. The CDR3, as DNA: TGCGCCAGCAGCCTCATGGGGCCCGCCGAGACCCAGTACTTC.

Of note for this clone: No conserved phenylalanine or tryptophan is present at the end of the CDR3, so a read error is the likely explanation. The chain recombines TRBV18 with TRBJ1-6; 9 nucleotides match TRBD1. The CDR3 is made up of 14 amino acids. Germline V lookup: CDR1 KGHSH, CDR2 LQKENI. Losses at the gene ends were 4 bases for V and 8 bases for J; bases not matched to a gene: 3. The CDR3, as DNA: TGTGCCAGCTCACTGACAGGGGGAGATTCACCCCTCCACCTT. Protein sequence: CASSLTGGDSPLHL.

The chain combines TRBV6-1 with TRBJ2-7; 8 nucleotides match TRBD1. J lost 5 bases, V lost 3 bases, and 6 bases had no gene match. This CDR3 spans 14 amino acids. CDR1 MNHNS and CDR2 SASEGT come from the germline V gene. For the CDR3, the DNA is TGTGCCAGCAGTGACGGACAGGGTGTCGACGAGCAGTACTTC. It translates to CASSDGQGVDEQYF.

V gene TRBV15 combines with J gene TRBJ1-3; unclear D gene. Trimming took 5 bases from V and 0 from J, leaving 14 bases between them. The germline V gene encodes CDR1 LNHNV and CDR2 YYDKDF (reference sequence). CDR3 length: 16 amino acids. CDR3 residues: CATSSSRTYSGNTIYF. CDR3 sequence (DNA): TGTGCCACCAGCTCCTCGAGGACTTACTCTGGAAACACCATATATTTT.

This chain uses TRBV18 with TRBJ1-1; tentatively, D is TRBD1 (6 bases). Germline V gene lookup returns CDR1 KGHSH and CDR2 LQKENI. Trimming cost V 5 bases and J 2 bases, with 15 bases left between them. The CDR3 loop spans 15 amino acids. Written as DNA, the CDR3 is TGTGCCAGCTCATTACCAGGACAGTTAAACACTGAAGCTTTCTTT. Amino acids: CASSLPGQLNTEAFF. The full variable domain, completed using reference TRBV18 and TRBJ1-1, is NAGVMQNPRHLVRRRGQEARLRCSPMKGHSHVYWYRQLPEEGLKFMVYLQKENIIDESGMPKERFSAEFPKEGPSILRIQQVVRGDSAAYFCASSLPGQLNTEAFFGQGTRLTVV.

This clone was observed a handful of times. The rearrangement joins TRBV7-2 to TRBJ2-2; no clear D gene. CDR1 and CDR2 from the germline V gene are SGHTA and FQGNSA. This CDR3 is 14 amino acids long. V lost 5 bases and J 4 bases, leaving 11 bases between the germline ends. The CDR3 loop reads CASSPSWGTGELFF. The CDR3, as DNA: TGTGCCAGCAGCCCATCGTGGGGCACCGGGGAGCTGTTTTTT. The full variable domain, with the rest looked up from reference TRBV7-2 and TRBJ2-2, is GAGVSQSPSNKVTEKGKDVELRCDPISGHTALYWYRQSLGQGLEFLIYFQGNSAPDKSGLPSDRFSAERTGGSVSTLTIQRTQQEDSAVYLCASSPSWGTGELFFGEGSRLTVL.

This clone appeared a single time. This chain joins TRBV19 and TRBJ1-1; 12 nucleotides line up with TRBD1. CDR3 length: 16 amino acids. V shed 1 base and J 4 bases; nucleotides not matched to a gene: 4. Germline V gives CDR1 LNHDA, CDR2 SQIVND (reference sequence). CDR3 in amino acids: CASSIVGTGGGTEAFF. Here the CDR3 DNA reads TGTGCCAGTAGTATAGTTGGGACAGGGGGCGGCACTGAAGCTTTCTTT.

The chain has TRBV19 and TRBJ2-7, with D perhaps given as TRBD1 or TRBD2 (5 bases each). The CDR3 runs to 15 residues. The germline V gene encodes CDR1 LNHDA and CDR2 SQIVND (reference sequence). Trimming removed 2 bases at V and 7 bases at J, with 18 bases between. This CDR3 is CASSILRDGVMEQYF. Written as DNA, the CDR3 is TGTGCCAGTAGTATACTCCGGGACGGAGTTATGGAGCAGTACTTC.

This chain links TRBV19 with TRBJ1-5; D not resolved. Germline loops: CDR1 LNHDA, CDR2 SQIVND (reference sequence). CDR3 length equals 15 residues. V dropped 6 bases and J dropped 5 bases, with 17 bases sitting between them. CDR3 amino acids: CASRSWEKEYQPQHF. DNA for the CDR3: TGTGCCAGTAGGAGTTGGGAGAAGGAGTATCAGCCCCAGCATTTT.

This chain links TRBV2 with TRBJ2-5; D remains ambiguous. V lost 7 bases and J lost 5, with 14 bases in between. Germline assignment: CDR1 SNHLY and CDR2 FYNNEI. This CDR3 comprises 13 residues. The CDR3 DNA follows: TGTGCCAGCACCGGATCGAGGCGGGAGACCCAGTACTTC. Its protein product is CASTGSRRETQYF.

The chain joins TRBV5-8 to TRBJ1-2, with 9 bases fitting TRBD1. Losses at the gene ends were 1 base for V and 4 bases for J; bases not matched to a gene: 11. CDR3 length: 17 amino acids. CDR1 is SGHTS and CDR2 is YDEGEE in the germline V gene. The CDR3 protein is CASSLTRMGQGSYGYTF. For the CDR3, the DNA is TGTGCCAGCAGCTTGACCCGAATGGGACAGGGAAGCTATGGCTACACCTTC.

This chain links TRBV5-4 with TRBJ2-7, with unresolved D. V gave up 4 bases and J gave up 2 bases, with 10 bases separating them. The CDR3 runs 13 residues. The germline CDR1 and CDR2 sequences are SGHNT and YYREEE (reference sequence). This CDR3 is CASSPRPTYEQYF. Written as DNA, the CDR3 is TGTGCCAGCAGCCCACGGCCTACCTACGAGCAGTACTTC. Full variable domain (outside the CDR3, taken from reference TRBV5-4 and TRBJ2-7): ETGVTQSPTHLIKTRGQQVTLRCSSQSGHNTVSWYQQALGQGPQFIFQYYREEENGRGNFPPRFSGLQFPNYSSELNVNALELDDSALYLCASSPRPTYEQYFGPGTRLTVT.

This clone has only one observation. The gene calls are TRBV5-1 and TRBJ2-1; 10 positions agree with TRBD1. The CDR3 loop spans 13 amino acids. CDR1 is SGHRS and CDR2 is YFSETQ in the germline V gene. With V trimmed by 4 bases and J by 10 bases, 5 bases remained unmatched. The CDR3 here is CASSPGQGHEQFF. CDR3 sequence (DNA): TGCGCCAGCAGCCCGGGACAGGGGCACGAGCAGTTCTTC.

This clone has just one count. V and J are TRBV27 and TRBJ1-1, with D possibly matching TRBD1 (6 bases). Trimming removed 6 bases at V and 3 bases at J, with 11 bases between. The CDR3 is 13 residues long. Germline V CDR1 and CDR2: MNHEY, SMNVEV (reference sequence). DNA of the CDR3: TGTGCCAGCAGCGGGGGGGCATACACTGAAGCTTTCTTT. Protein product: CASSGGAYTEAFF.